This entry describes one T cell receptor (beta chain). Its matching antigen is unknown. This record comes from a study of blood T cells in healthy people across ages. The overall study: Capture by template switching was about one barcoded beta molecule per two T cells. Points from the study as a whole: In older individuals, TCR beta diversity per million T cells was lower, falling roughly linearly with age.

CDR1 and CDR2 from the germline V gene are SGHTA and FQGNSA. V lost 4 bases to trimming and J lost 0 bases, with 9 bases between them. This CDR3 spans 14 amino acids. A second roughly 6 to 11 cycle PCR used barcoded and J-beta primers. TCRdb redid the calling of the 5' RACE reads with MiXCR, one entry per CDR3 protein. This sample has approximately 1,700,000 distinct CDR3 sequences, with about 39% found just once. Sequencing was performed on blood. V usage is TRBV7-2 and J usage is TRBJ1-1; D unresolved. The clonotype comes from a human donor in good health. The CDR3 bases are TGTGCCAGCAGCTCCTCAGATCTGAACACTGAAGCTTTCTTT. Translating gives CASSSSDLNTEAFF.